This entry lists 16 T cell receptor beta chains sequenced from one sample in a study of PD-L1 blockade in urothelial cancer. Here immunoSEQ multiplex PCR was the method, and the copy in TCRdb shows in-frame clones only, minus some. The sample gives fewer than 40,000 clones, about nine tenths of which show up once; around 8.3% is in the top ten. Sample: PBMCs, taken around atezolizumab (anti-PD-L1) treatment. The receptors come from a man between 65 and 80 years old with urothelial cancer.

The gene calls are TRBV7-6 and TRBJ1-5; the D gene is possibly TRBD1 (6 bases). With 2 bases removed from V and 6 bases from J, the gap between germline ends came to 14 bases. Per the germline V gene, CDR1 is SGHVS and CDR2 is FNYEAQ. This CDR3 contains 15 residues. In DNA, the CDR3 is TGTGCCAGCAGCTTACAGCCAGGGGATGGTCAGCCCCAGCATTTT. Its protein product is CASSLQPGDGQPQHF. Full variable domain (outside the CDR3, taken from reference TRBV7-6 and TRBJ1-5): GAGVSQSPRYKVTKRGQDVALRCDPISGHVSLYWYRQALGQGPEFLTYFNYEAQQDKSGLPNDRFSAERPEGSISTLTIQRTEQRDSAMYRCASSLQPGDGQPQHFGDGTRLSIL.

The chain joins TRBV5-8 to TRBJ2-3; TRBD2 matches 12 bases. Germline V CDR1 and CDR2: SGHTS, YDEGEE. This CDR3 is 17 amino acids long. V shed 3 bases, J shed 11 bases, and the junction held 16 bases outside the gene matches. The CDR3 sequence is CASSSRTSGVRGAGQYF. For the CDR3, the DNA is TGTGCCAGCAGCTCCCGGACTAGCGGGGTCCGGGGGGCGGGGCAGTATTTT.

The rearrangement uses TRBV11-2 and TRBJ2-1; 10 nucleotides align to TRBD2. Trimming at V came to 1 base and at J to 8 bases, leaving 8 bases not matched to a gene. The germline V gene has CDR1 SGHAT and CDR2 FQNNGV. The CDR3 consists of 16 residues. CDR3 residues: CASSLGGLAGADEQFF. The CDR3 coding sequence is TGTGCCAGCAGCTTAGGGGGGCTAGCGGGGGCAGATGAGCAGTTCTTC.

This clone was found a few times. The gene calls are TRBV18 and TRBJ1-5, with D uncertain. The V gene lost 6 bases and the J gene lost 5 bases, with 11 bases spanning the gap. Germline-derived CDR1 and CDR2 are KGHSH and LQKENI. The CDR3 totals 13 residues. The CDR3 is CASSPSLDQPQHF. DNA of the CDR3: TGTGCCAGCTCGCCAAGCCTTGATCAGCCCCAGCATTTT.

The chain uses TRBV2 and TRBJ2-6; 12 bases align to TRBD1. The J segment lost 3 bases and the V segment lost 5 bases, leaving 8 bases of the junction unmatched. This CDR3 is 18 amino acids long. Germline-derived CDR1 and CDR2 are SNHLY and FYNNEI. CDR3 DNA: TGTGCCAGCAGTCAGGGACAGGGGGCGCGGGTTGGGGCCAACGTCCTGACTTTC. It codes for CASSQGQGARVGANVLTF.

CDR3 region: CASPHLAGGPLKDTQYF. The CDR3 DNA reads TGTGCCAGCCCCCATCTAGCGGGAGGGCCTTTGAAAGATACGCAGTATTTT. The V gene is TRBV27, the J gene TRBJ2-3; 12 bases are a match to TRBD2. The CDR3 spans 17 residues. The V and J ends lost 8 bases and 5 bases, in that order; junction bases with no gene match: 14. Per germline, CDR1 MNHEY and CDR2 SMNVEV (reference sequence).

The chain has TRBV11-2 and TRBJ2-5, with 11 bases identical to TRBD2. V shed 5 bases, J shed 5 bases, and the junction held 13 bases outside the gene matches. The CDR3 consists of 17 residues. Per germline, CDR1 SGHAT and CDR2 FQNNGV. The CDR3 spells CASSPSTSGGFRETQYF. DNA for the CDR3: TGTGCCAGCAGCCCCTCTACTAGCGGGGGCTTCCGGGAGACCCAGTACTTC.

This clone was detected once. The chain combines TRBV6-1 with TRBJ2-1; 10 nucleotides line up with TRBD2. CDR3 length equals 15 residues. Germline assignment: CDR1 MNHNS and CDR2 SASEGT. V shed 3 bases and J 7 bases; nucleotides not matched to a gene: 6. The CDR3 nucleotides read TGTGCCAGCAGTGAGCTAGCGGGAGTTGGTAATGAGCAGTTCTTC. Translation gives CASSELAGVGNEQFF.

By share, this clone ranks as medium-sized (0.01 to 0.1%). The chain is built from TRBV28 and TRBJ2-1; 7 bases map to TRBD2. CDR1 is MDHEN and CDR2 is SYDVKM in the germline V gene. With 1 base clipped from V and 6 bases from J, the junction kept 6 bases outside the gene matches. The CDR3 has 15 residues. The CDR3 region is CASSLLDSGSNEQFF. In DNA, the CDR3 is TGTGCCAGCAGTTTATTGGATAGCGGGTCCAATGAGCAGTTCTTC.

The CDR3 reads CASSVSLGLAGVGETQYF. The CDR3 DNA reads TGTGCCAGCAGCGTCTCTTTGGGGTTAGCGGGAGTTGGAGAGACCCAGTACTTC. This rearrangement joins TRBV9 to TRBJ2-5; 9 bases are a match to TRBD2. This CDR3 comprises 18 residues. With V trimmed by 2 bases and J by 4 bases, 15 bases remained unmatched. Germline CDR1 is SGDLS and CDR2 is YYNGEE.

The chain has TRBV5-1 and TRBJ2-3; D not resolved. The CDR3 has 15 amino acids. The V and J ends lost 0 bases and 0 bases respectively, with 8 bases between them. Germline V gene lookup returns CDR1 SGHRS and CDR2 YFSETQ. The CDR3 reads CASSLVHASTDTQYF. In DNA, the CDR3 is TGCGCCAGCAGCTTGGTACACGCTAGCACAGATACGCAGTATTTT.

This chain links TRBV25-1 with TRBJ2-1; 8 bases map to TRBD2. CDR3 length equals 14 residues. Germline values: CDR1 MGHDK, CDR2 SYGVNS. V gave up 7 bases and J gave up 8 bases; unmatched junction bases: 10. The CDR3 DNA is TGTGCCAGCATCCCAGGAGCGGGAGTCGATGAGCAGTTCTTC. It yields the protein CASIPGAGVDEQFF.

The J gene is TRBJ2-3, the V gene TRBV19, with TRBD2 matching 7 bases. Germline V gene lookup returns CDR1 LNHDA and CDR2 SQIVND (reference sequence). CDR3 length equals 14 residues. With 4 bases clipped from V and 6 bases from J, the junction kept 7 bases outside the gene matches. CDR3 residues: CASSNAGEVDTQYF. The DNA for the CDR3 is TGTGCCAGTAGTAACGCGGGAGAAGTGGATACGCAGTATTTT.

This clone was counted only a few times. The chain links TRBV5-1 to TRBJ1-1; D gene unclear. The CDR3 runs 15 residues. The V end lost 5 bases, the J end lost 0 bases, and 14 bases lay between the germline ends. Germline V gives CDR1 SGHRS, CDR2 YFSETQ. CDR3 DNA: TGCGCCAGCAGTCCTTCTGGAGGCATGAACACTGAAGCTTTCTTT. Translated, it gives CASSPSGGMNTEAFF.

The chain uses TRBV5-1 and TRBJ2-5; 7 bases map to TRBD1. J gave up 5 bases and V 7 bases, and 11 bases lay outside the gene matches. The CDR3 sequence is 14 residues long. Per germline, CDR1 SGHRS and CDR2 YFSETQ. Here the CDR3 reads CASHPGQPGETQYF. The CDR3, as DNA: TGCGCCAGCCATCCGGGACAGCCGGGCGAGACCCAGTACTTC.

The sample holds one count of this clone. The V and J genes are TRBV2 and TRBJ1-1; tentative D call: TRBD1 (6 bases). The length of the CDR3 is 11 residues. The V gene lost 7 bases and the J gene lost 11 bases, with 14 bases spanning the gap. The germline CDR1 and CDR2 sequences are SNHLY and FYNNEI. The CDR3 reads CASNAGARAFF. Here the CDR3 DNA reads TGTGCCAGCAATGCGGGGGCAAGGGCTTTCTTT.